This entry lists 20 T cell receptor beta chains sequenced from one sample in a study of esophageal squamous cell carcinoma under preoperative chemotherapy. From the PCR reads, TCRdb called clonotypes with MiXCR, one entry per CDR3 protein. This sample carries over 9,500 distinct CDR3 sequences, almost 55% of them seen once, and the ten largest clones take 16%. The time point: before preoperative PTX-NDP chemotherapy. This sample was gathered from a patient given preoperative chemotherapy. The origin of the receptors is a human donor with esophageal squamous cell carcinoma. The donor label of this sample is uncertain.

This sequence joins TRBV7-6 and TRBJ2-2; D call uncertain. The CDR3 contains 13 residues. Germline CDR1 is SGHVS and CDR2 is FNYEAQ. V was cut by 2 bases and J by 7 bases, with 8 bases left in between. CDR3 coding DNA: TGTGCCAGCAGCTTAACGGACGGCGGGGAGCTGTTTTTT. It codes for CASSLTDGGELFF. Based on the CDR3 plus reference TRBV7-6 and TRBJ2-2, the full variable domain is GAGVSQSPRYKVTKRGQDVALRCDPISGHVSLYWYRQALGQGPEFLTYFNYEAQQDKSGLPNDRFSAERPEGSISTLTIQRTEQRDSAMYRCASSLTDGGELFFGEGSRLTVL.

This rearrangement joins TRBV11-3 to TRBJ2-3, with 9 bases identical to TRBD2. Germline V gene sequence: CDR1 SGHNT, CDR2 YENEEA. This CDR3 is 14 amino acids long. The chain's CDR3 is CAAEAGLARDTQYF. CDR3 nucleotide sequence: TGTGCAGCTGAGGCGGGACTAGCAAGAGATACGCAGTATTTT.

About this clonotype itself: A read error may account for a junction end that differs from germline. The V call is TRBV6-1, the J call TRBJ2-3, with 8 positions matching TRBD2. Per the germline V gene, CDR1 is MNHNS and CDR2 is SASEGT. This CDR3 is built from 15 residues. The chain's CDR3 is CASSPGGGAANTQYF. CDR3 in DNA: TGTGCCAGCAGTCCGGGGGGGGGGGCGGCAAACACTCAGTATTTC.

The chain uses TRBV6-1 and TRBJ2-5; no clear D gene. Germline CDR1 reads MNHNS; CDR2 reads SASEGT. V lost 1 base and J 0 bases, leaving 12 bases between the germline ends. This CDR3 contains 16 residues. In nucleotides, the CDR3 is TGTGCCAGCAGTGAAGGGAGACTCATGTACCAAGAGACCCAGTACTTC. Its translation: CASSEGRLMYQETQYF.

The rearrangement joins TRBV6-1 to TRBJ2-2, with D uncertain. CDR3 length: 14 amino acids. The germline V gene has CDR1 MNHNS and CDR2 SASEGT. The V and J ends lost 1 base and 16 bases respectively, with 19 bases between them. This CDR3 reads CASSEGVGTDKQFF. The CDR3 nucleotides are TGTGCCAGCAGTGAAGGAGTGGGCACAGATAAGCAGTTTTTT.

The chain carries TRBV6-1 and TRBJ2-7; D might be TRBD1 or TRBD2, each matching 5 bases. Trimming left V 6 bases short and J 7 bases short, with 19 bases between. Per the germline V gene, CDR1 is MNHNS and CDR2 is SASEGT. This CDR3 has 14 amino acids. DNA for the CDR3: TGTGCCAGCAGCTTTCGGGACGGATACAAGGAGCAGTACTTC. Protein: CASSFRDGYKEQYF.

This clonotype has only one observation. For the CDR3, the DNA is TGTGCCGGGGGCGAAGGGGGTATGGGCCCAGATACGCAGTATTTT. Its translation: CAGGEGGMGPDTQYF. The V and J genes are TRBV10-3 and TRBJ2-3; perhaps TRBD1 as D (6 bases). This CDR3 has 15 residues. CDR1 ENHRY and CDR2 SYGVKD come from the germline V gene. Trimming left V 11 bases short and J 4 bases short, with 22 bases between.

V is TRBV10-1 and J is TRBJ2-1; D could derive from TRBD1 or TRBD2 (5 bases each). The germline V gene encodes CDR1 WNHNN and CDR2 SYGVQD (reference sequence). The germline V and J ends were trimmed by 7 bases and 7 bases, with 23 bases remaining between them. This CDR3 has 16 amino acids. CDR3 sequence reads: CASTLIPGPPRNEQFF. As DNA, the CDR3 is TGCGCCAGCACCCTCATTCCGGGACCTCCTCGGAATGAGCAGTTCTTC.

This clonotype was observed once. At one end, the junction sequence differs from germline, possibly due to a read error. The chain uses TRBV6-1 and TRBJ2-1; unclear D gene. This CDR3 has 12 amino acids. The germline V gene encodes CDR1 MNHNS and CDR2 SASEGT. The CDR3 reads CASSDTRDEQFF. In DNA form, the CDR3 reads TGTGCCAGCAGTGACACCAGAGATGAGCAGTTCTTT.

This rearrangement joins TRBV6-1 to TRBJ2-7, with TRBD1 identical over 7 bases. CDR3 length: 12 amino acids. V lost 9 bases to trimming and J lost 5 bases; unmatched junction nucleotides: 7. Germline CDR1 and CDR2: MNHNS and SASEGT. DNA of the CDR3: TGTGCCAGAATCGGACAGGCCAACGAGCAGTACTTC. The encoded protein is CARIGQANEQYF.

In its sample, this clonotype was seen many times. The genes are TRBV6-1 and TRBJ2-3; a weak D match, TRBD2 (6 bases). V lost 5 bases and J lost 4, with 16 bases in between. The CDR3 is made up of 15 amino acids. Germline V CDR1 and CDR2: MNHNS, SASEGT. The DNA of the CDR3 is TGTGCCAGCAGTCGAGGAGGGGCCGCCGCAGATACGCAGTATTTT. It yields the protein CASSRGGAAADTQYF.

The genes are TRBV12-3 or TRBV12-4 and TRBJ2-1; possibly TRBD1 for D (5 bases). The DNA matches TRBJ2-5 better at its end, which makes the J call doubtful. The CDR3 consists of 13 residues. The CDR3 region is CASSYRGRETQYF. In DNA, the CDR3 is TGTGCCAGCAGTTATAGGGGTCGGGAGACCCAGTACTTC.

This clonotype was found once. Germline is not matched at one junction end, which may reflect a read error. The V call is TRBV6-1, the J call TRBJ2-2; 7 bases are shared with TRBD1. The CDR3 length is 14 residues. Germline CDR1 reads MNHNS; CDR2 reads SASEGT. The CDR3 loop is CASQTGVNTEALYF. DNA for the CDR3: TGTGCCAGCCAAACAGGGGTGAACACCGAGGCGCTGTATTTT.

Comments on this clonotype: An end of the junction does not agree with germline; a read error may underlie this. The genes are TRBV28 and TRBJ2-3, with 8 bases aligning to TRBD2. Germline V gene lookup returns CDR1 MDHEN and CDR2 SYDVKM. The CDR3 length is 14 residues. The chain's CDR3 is CASSGGAGAETQYF. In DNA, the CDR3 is TGTGCGAGCAGTGGGGGAGCGGGAGCAGAGACGCAGTATTTC.

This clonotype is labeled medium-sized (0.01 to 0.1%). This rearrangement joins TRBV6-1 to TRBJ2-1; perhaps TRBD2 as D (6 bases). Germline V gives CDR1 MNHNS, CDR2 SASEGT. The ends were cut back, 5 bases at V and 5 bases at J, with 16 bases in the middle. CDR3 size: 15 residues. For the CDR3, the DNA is TGTGCCAGCAGTCTATCAGGAGGGCCCAACAATGAGCAGTTCTTC. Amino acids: CASSLSGGPNNEQFF.

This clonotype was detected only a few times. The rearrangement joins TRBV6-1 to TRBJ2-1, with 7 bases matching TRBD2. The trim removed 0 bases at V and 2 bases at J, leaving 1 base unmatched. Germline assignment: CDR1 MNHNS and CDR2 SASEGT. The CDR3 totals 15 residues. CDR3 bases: TGTGCCAGCAGTGAAGCGGGGGGGGCCTACAATGAGCAGTTCTTC. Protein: CASSEAGGAYNEQFF.

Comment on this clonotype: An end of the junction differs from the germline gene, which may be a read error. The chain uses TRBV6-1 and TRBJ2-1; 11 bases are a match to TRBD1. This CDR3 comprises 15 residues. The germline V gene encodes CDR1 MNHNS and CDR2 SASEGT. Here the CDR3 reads CASRPGTGGKDEQFF. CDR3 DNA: TGTGCCAGCAGACCCGGGACAGGGGGTAAAGATGAGCAGTTTTTT.

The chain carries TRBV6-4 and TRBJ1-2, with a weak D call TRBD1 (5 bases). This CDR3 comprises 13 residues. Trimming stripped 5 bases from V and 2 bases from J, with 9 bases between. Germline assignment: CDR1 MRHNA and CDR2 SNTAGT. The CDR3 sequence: CASSRQLNYGYTF. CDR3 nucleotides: TGTGCCAGCAGTCGACAGTTAAACTATGGCTACACCTTC.

The DNA for the CDR3 is TGTGCCAGCAGCTTGGCGAAGGAGTCCTATGAGCAGTTCTTC. Amino acids: CASSLAKESYEQFF. The rearrangement joins TRBV7-2 to TRBJ2-5; D not resolved. The J call may be mistaken, given a closer DNA end match to TRBJ2-1. The CDR3 extends over 14 amino acids. Germline V CDR1 and CDR2: SGHTA, FQGNSA.

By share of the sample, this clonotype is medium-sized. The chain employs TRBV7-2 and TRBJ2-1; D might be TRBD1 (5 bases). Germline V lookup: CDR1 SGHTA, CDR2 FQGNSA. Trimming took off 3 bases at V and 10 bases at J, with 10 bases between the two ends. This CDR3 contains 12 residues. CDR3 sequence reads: CASSFQGYEQFF. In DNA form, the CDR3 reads TGTGCCAGCAGCTTCCAGGGCTACGAGCAGTTCTTC.